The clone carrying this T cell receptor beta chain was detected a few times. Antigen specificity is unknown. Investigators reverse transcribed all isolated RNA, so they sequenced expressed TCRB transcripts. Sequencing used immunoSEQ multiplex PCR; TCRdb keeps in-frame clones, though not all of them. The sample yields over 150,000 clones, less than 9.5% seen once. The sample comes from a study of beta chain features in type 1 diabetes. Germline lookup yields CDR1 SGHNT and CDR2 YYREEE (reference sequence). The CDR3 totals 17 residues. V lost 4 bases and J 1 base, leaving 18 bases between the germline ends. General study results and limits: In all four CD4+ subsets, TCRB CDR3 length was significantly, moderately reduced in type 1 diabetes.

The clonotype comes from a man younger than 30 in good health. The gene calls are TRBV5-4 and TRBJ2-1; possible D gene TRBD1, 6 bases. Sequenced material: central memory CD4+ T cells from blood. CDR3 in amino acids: CASSPARGRSSYNEQFF. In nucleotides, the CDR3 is TGTGCCAGCAGCCCAGCCAGGGGCCGTTCTTCCTACAATGAGCAGTTCTTC.